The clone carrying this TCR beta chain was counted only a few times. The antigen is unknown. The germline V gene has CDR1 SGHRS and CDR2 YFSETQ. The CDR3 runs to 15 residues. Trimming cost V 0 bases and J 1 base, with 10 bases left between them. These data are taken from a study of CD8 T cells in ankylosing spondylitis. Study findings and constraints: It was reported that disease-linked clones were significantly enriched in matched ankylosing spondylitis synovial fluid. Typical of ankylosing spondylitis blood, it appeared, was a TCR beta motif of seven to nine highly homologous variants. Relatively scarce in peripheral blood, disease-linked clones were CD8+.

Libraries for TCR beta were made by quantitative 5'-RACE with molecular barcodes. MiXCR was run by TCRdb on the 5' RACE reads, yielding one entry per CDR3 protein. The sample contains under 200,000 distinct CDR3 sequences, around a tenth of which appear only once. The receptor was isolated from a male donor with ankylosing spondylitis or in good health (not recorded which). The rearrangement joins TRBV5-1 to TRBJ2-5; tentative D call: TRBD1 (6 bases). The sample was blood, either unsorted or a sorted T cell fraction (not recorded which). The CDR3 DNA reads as TGCGCCAGCAGCTTGGATGGGACACCCCAAGAGACCCAGTACTTC. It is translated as CASSLDGTPQETQYF.